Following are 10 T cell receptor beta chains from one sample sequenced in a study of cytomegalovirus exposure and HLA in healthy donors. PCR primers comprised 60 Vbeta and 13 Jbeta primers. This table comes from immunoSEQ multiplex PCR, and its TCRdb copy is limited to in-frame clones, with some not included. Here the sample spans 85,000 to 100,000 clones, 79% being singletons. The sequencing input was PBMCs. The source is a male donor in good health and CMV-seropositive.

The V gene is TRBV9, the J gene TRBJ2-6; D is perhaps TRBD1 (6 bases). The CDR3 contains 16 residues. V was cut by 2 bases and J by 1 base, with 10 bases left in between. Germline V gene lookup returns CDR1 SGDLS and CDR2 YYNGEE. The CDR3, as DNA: TGTGCCAGCAGCGTTGCCGGGACATCTGGGGCCAACGTCCTGACTTTC. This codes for CASSVAGTSGANVLTF.

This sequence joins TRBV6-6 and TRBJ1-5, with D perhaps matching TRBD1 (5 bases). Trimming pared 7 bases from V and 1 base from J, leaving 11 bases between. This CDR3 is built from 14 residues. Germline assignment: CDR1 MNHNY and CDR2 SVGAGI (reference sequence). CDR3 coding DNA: TGTGCCAGCACGGCAGGGAGGAGCAATCAGCCCCAGCATTTT. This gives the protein CASTAGRSNQPQHF.

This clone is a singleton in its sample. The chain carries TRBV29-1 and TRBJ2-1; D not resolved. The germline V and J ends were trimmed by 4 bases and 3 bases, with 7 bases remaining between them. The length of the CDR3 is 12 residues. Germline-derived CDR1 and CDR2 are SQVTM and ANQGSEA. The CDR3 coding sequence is TGCAGCGTTGCAGGCGACTACAATGAGCAGTTCTTC. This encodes CSVAGDYNEQFF.

CDR3 in DNA: TGCAGCGTTGCGGGCAGGGTGAACACTGAAGCTTTCTTT. Translating gives CSVAGRVNTEAFF. The rearrangement joins TRBV29-1 to TRBJ1-1, with D tentatively TRBD1 (5 bases). CDR3 length: 13 residues. Trimming removed 4 bases at V and 0 bases at J, with 9 bases between. Germline V gene lookup returns CDR1 SQVTM and CDR2 ANQGSEA. The full variable domain, its missing parts supplied by reference TRBV29-1 and TRBJ1-1, is SAVISQKPSRDICQRGTSLTIQCQVDSQVTMMFWYRQQPGQSLTLIATANQGSEATYESGFVIDKFPISRPNLTFSTLTVSNMSPEDSSIYLCSVAGRVNTEAFFGQGTRLTVV.

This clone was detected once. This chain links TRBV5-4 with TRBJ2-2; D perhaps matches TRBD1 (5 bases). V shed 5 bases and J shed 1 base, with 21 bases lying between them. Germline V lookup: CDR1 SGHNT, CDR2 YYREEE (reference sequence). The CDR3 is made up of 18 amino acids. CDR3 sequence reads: CASRPRAGPDLNTGELFF. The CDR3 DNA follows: TGTGCCAGCAGACCTAGGGCAGGGCCGGATTTGAACACCGGGGAGCTGTTTTTT. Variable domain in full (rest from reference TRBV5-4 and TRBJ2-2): ETGVTQSPTHLIKTRGQQVTLRCSSQSGHNTVSWYQQALGQGPQFIFQYYREEENGRGNFPPRFSGLQFPNYSSELNVNALELDDSALYLCASRPRAGPDLNTGELFFGEGSRLTVL.

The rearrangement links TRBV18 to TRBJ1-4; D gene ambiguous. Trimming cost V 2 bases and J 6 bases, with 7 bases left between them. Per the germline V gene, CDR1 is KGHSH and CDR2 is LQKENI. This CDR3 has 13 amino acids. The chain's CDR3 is CASSPNEDEKLFF. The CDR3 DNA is TGTGCCAGCTCACCAAACGAGGATGAAAAACTGTTTTTT.

CDR3 residues: CASSLGQGWQETQYF. CDR3 DNA: TGTGCCAGCAGCTTAGGGCAGGGTTGGCAAGAGACCCAGTACTTC. The J gene is TRBJ2-5, the V gene TRBV11-2; D might be TRBD1 (5 bases). CDR3 size: 15 residues. Germline CDR1 SGHAT, CDR2 FQNNGV. With 1 base removed from V and 2 bases from J, the gap between germline ends came to 11 bases.

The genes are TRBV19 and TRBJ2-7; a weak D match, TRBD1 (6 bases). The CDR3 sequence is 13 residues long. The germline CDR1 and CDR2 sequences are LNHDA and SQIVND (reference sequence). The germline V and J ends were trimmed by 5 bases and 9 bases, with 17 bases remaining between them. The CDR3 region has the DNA TGTGCCAGTAGTCAGGGGTCCCGAGAGGGGCAGTACTTC. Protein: CASSQGSREGQYF.

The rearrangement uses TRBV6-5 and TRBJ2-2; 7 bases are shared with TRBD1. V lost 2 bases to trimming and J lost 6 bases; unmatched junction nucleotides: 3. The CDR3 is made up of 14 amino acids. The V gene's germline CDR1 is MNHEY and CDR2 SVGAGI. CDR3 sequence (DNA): TGTGCCAGCAGTTACCGACAGGGCCCCGGGGAGCTGTTTTTT. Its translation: CASSYRQGPGELFF.

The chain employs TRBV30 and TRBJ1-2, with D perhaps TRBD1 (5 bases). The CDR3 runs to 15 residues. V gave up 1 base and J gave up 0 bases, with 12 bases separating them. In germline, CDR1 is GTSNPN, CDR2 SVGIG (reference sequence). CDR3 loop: CAWSAGGGSNYGYTF. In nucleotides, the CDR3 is TGTGCCTGGAGTGCGGGGGGAGGCTCTAACTATGGCTACACCTTC.